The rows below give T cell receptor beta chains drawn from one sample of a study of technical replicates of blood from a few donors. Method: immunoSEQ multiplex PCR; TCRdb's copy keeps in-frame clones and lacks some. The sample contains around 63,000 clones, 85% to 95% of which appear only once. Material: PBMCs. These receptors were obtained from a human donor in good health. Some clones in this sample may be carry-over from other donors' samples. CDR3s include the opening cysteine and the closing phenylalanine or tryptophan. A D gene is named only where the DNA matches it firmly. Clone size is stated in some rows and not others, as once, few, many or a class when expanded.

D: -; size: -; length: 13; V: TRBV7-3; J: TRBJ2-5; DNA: TGTGCCAGCAGCGCCGGACAGCAAGAGACCCAGTACTTC; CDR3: CASSAGQQETQYF
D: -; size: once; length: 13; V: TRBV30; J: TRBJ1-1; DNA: TGTGCCTGGAATCAGGGGACGAACACTGAAGCTTTCTTT; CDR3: CAWNQGTNTEAFF
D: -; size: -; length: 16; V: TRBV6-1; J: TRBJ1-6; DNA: TGTGCCAGCAGTGAAGTTGGAACAGGGCCTTATTCCCCCCTCCACTTT; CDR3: CASSEVGTGPYSPLHF
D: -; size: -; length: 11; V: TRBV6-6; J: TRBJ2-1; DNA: TGTGCCAGCAGTTTAGAGGGTAAGCAGTTCTTC; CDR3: CASSLEGKQFF
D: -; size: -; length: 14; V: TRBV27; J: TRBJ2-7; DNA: TGTGCCAGCAGTCTCGGGTTGAGCTCCTACGAGCAGTACTTC; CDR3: CASSLGLSSYEQYF
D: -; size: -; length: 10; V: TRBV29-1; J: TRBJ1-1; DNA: TGCAGCGCCCAGGGGACTGAAGCTTTCTTT; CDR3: CSAQGTEAFF
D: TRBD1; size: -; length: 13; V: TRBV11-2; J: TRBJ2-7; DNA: TGTGCCAGCAGCTGGACGACAGGGGCCGAGCAGTACTTC; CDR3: CASSWTTGAEQYF
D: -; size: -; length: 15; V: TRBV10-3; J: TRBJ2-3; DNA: TGTGCCATCAGTGATGGCGGCCAGTACACAGATACGCAGTATTTT; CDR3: CAISDGGQYTDTQYF
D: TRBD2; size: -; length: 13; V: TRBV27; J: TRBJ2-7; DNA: TGTGCCAGCCGAGAAATAGCGGGAGTCGAGCAGTACTTC; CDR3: CASREIAGVEQYF
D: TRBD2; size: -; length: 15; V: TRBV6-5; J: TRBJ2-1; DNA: TGTGCCAGCACCCCTTTAGGGACTAGCTCAAATGAGCAGTTCTTC; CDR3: CASTPLGTSSNEQFF
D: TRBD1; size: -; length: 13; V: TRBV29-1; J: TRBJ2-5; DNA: TGCAGCGTTGACGACAGGGCAGGGGAGACCCAGTACTTC; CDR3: CSVDDRAGETQYF
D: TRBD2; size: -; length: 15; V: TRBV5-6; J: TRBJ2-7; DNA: TGTGCCAGCAGCTTGGTTGGCGGGGGGGCGCGCGAGCAGTACTTC; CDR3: CASSLVGGGAREQYF
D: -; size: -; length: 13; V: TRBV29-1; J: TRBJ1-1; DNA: TGCAGCGTGGGTAAGAGGTTACACACTGAAGCTTTCTTT; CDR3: CSVGKRLHTEAFF
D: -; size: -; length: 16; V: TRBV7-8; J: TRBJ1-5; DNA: TGTGCCAGCAGCTTATCTCCTCCGGGAAGCAATCAGCCCCAGCATTTT; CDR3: CASSLSPPGSNQPQHF
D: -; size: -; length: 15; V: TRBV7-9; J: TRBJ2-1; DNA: TGTGCCAGCAGCTTTGGGTCAGGCAAACTCAATGAGCAGTTCTTC; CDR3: CASSFGSGKLNEQFF
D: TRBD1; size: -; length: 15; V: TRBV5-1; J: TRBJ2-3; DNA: TGCGCCAGCAGCTTGGGGGACAGGGTAACAGATACGCAGTATTTT; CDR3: CASSLGDRVTDTQYF
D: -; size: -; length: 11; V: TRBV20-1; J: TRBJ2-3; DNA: TGCAGTGCTCCAAGAGGGGGTACGCAGTATTTT; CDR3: CSAPRGGTQYF
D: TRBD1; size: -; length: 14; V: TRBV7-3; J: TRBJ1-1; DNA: TGTGCCAGCAGCCCGGACAGGGGTTACAGTGAAGCTTTCTTT; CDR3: CASSPDRGYSEAFF
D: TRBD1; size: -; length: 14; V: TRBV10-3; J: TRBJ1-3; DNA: TGTGCCATCAAGTCGAGGGGGCCTGGAAACACCATATATTTT; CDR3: CAIKSRGPGNTIYF
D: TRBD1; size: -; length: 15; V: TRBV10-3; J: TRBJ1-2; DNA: TGTGCCATCAGGGGGGGACAGATGGCTAACTATGGCTACACCTTC; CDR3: CAIRGGQMANYGYTF
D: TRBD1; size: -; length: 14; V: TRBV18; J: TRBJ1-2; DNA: TGTGCCAGCTCCTTCGGACAGGGGAGCTATGGCTACACCTTC; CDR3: CASSFGQGSYGYTF
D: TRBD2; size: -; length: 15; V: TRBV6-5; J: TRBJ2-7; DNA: TGTGCCAGCAAATTTGGACTAGCGGGGTTCTACGAGCAGTACTTC; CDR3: CASKFGLAGFYEQYF
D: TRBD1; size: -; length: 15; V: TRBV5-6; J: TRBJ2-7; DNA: TGTGCCAGCAGCTTGCCAGGGGGCATCTCACGGGAGCAGTACTTC; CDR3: CASSLPGGISREQYF
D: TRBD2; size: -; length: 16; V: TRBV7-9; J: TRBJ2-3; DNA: TGTGCCAGCAGTCACGGGACTAGCGGTGGCACAGATACGCAGTATTTT; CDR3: CASSHGTSGGTDTQYF
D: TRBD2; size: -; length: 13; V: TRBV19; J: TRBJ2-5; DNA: TGTGCCAGTGCTTCGGGGGGAAAGGAGACCCAGTACTTC; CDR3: CASASGGKETQYF
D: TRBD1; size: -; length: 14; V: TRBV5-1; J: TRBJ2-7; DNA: TGCGCCAGCAACTTACTGGACAGGGCCCACGAGCAGTACTTC; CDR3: CASNLLDRAHEQYF
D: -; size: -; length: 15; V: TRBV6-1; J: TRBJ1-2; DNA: TGTGCCAGCAGCGACACCGCTTTTGGCGCCTATGGCTACACCTTC; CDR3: CASSDTAFGAYGYTF
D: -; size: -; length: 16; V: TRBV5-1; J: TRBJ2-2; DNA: TGCGCCAGCAGCTTCGGGCAGGGGTCGAACACCGGGGAGCTGTTTTTT; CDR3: CASSFGQGSNTGELFF
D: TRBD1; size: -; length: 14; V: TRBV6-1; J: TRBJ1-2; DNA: TGTGCCAGCAGTGAGGCAGGGGGCAGGTCTGGCTACACCTTC; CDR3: CASSEAGGRSGYTF
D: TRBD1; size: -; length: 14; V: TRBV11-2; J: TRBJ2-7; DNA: TGTGCCAGCAGCCCAGGGGACAGACCCTACGAGCAGTACTTC; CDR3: CASSPGDRPYEQYF
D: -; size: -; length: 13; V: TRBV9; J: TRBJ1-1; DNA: TGTGCCAGCAGCGTATCCGGGAACACTGAAGCTTTCTTT; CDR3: CASSVSGNTEAFF
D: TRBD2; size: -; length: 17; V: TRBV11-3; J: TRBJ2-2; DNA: TGTGCCAGCAGCTTAGCGACTAGCGGGAGGGCGAACGGGGAGCTGTTTTTT; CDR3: CASSLATSGRANGELFF
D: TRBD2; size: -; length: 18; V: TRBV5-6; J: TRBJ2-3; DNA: TGTGCCAGCAGCTTGTTTACTAGCGGGGGCACTAGCACAGATACGCAGTATTTT; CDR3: CASSLFTSGGTSTDTQYF
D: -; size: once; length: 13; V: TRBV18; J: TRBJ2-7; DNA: TGTGCCAGCTCACCAGGACTCCTCTACGAGCAGTACTTC; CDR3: CASSPGLLYEQYF
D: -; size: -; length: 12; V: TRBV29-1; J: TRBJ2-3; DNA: TGCAGCGTGAAGACTAGCACAGATACGCAGTATTTT; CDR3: CSVKTSTDTQYF
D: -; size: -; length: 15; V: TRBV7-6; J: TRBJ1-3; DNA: TGTGCCAGCAGTTCTAGACCGGGCTCTGGAAACACCATATATTTT; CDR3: CASSSRPGSGNTIYF
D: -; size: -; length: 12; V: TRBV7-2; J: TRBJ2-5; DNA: TGTGCCAGCAGCTTCAGCCAAGAGACCCAGTACTTC; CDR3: CASSFSQETQYF
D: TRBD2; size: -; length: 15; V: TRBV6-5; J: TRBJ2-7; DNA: TGTGCCAGCAGTTCCACTAGCGGGGCTACCTACGAGCAGTACTTC; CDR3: CASSSTSGATYEQYF
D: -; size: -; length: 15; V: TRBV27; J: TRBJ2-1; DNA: TGTGCCAGCAGTTTACCGGGCGGGATGTTAAATGAGCAGTTCTTC; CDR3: CASSLPGGMLNEQFF
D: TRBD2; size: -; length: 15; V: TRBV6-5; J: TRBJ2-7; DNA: TGTGCCAGCAGTTACTCTGGCGGGAGACTCTACGAGCAGTACTTC; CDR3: CASSYSGGRLYEQYF
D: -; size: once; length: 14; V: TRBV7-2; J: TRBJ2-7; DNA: TGTGCCAGCAGCTTAGCTGCCAAGCCCTACGAGCAGTACTTC; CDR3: CASSLAAKPYEQYF
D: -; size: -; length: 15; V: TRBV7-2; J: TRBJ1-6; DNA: TGTGCCAGCACCCCCGGTCTTCAAGGGGCATCACCCCTCCACTTT; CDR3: CASTPGLQGASPLHF
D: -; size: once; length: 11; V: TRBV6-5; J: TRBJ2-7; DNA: TGTGCCAGCAGTAATCAGTACGAGCAGTACTTC; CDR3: CASSNQYEQYF
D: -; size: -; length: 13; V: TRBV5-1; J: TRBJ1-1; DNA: TGCGCCAGCAGCTCCACAGGGAATACTGAAGCTTTCTTT; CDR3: CASSSTGNTEAFF